Described below is a single T cell receptor beta chain sequence and its context. Its antigen is as yet unknown. Expressed TCRB transcripts were sequenced because the isolated RNA had all been reverse transcribed beforehand. TCRdb keeps only in-frame clones here, not all; method: immunoSEQ multiplex PCR. The sample lists 360,000 or so clones, less than 20% occurring once. This CDR3 is 14 amino acids long. Germline loops: CDR1 MNHEY, CDR2 SMNVEV (reference sequence). The germline V and J ends were trimmed by 2 bases and 5 bases, with 13 bases remaining between them. The sample is drawn from a study of beta chain features in type 1 diabetes. Study-level points and caveats: People with Type 1 diabetes carried modestly yet significantly shorter TCRB CDR3s in all four CD4+ subsets. PCR may have favored shorter templates equally in patients and controls. Lower insertion and higher deletion counts appeared at VDJ junctions in type 1 diabetes patients.

The receptor was derived from a woman aged 18-30 years in good health. J is TRBJ2-7 and V is TRBV27, with D possibly TRBD2 on 6 matching bases. Input material: naive CD4+ T cells from blood. The CDR3 sequence: CASSLGGRRNEQYF. Written as DNA, the CDR3 is TGTGCCAGCAGTTTAGGAGGGAGAAGGAACGAGCAGTACTTC.